The 26 T cell receptor beta chains given below trace back to one sample, sequenced in a study of regulatory dendritic cells for organ transplantation (dated by TCRdb to about 2017). Library creation used the immunoSEQ multiplex PCR assay. TCRdb provides this immuneACCESS table in a form limited to in-frame rearrangements. Some clones are lacking; in checked studies, under half of them reflect an unresolved V gene, and why the rest are absent is not known. The sample yields some 11,000 clones; roughly 82% were counted once. Of the sample, approximately 2.4% is held by the ten largest clones. Sorted T cell subsets were CFSE-labeled and co-cultured for five to six days with allogeneic regulatory or mature dendritic cells at a 1:10 DC:T ratio. No antigens are known for them. Sequencing input: memory CD4+ T cells from blood cultured with regulatory dendritic cells. Taken with the paper, the label for cell subset or site translates to: CD45RO+ memory T cells. These receptors came from a human donor in good health.

The CDR3 DNA is TGTGCCAGCAGCTTAGATAACCGGGGAGGCGAGCAGTACTTC. Amino acid sequence: CASSLDNRGGEQYF. This chain connects TRBV7-9 to TRBJ2-7; D is perhaps TRBD2 (6 bases). Germline CDR1 is SEHNR and CDR2 is FQNEAQ (reference sequence). The CDR3 runs to 14 residues. Trimming shortened V by 1 base and J by 6 bases, and 13 bases separated the two germline ends.

About this clone itself: An end of the junction does not agree with germline; a read error may underlie this. The V and J genes are TRBV7-3 and TRBJ1-3, with D possibly TRBD1 on 6 matching bases. This CDR3 region has 16 residues. The germline V gene has CDR1 SGHTA and CDR2 FQGTGA. Here the CDR3 DNA reads TGTGCCAGCAGCATAACCTTCAGGGGCCCTGGAAACACCATATATTTT. Protein: CASSITFRGPGNTIYF.

V gene TRBV19 combines with J gene TRBJ1-1; D might be TRBD1 (6 bases). The CDR3 contains 15 residues. CDR1 is LNHDA, CDR2 SQIVND, per germline (reference sequence). Trimming took off 1 base at V and 2 bases at J, with 11 bases between the two ends. The CDR3 DNA reads as TGTGCCAGTAGTATAGGCAGGGGAGTTAACACTGAAGCTTTCTTT. Amino acid sequence: CASSIGRGVNTEAFF.

The V call is TRBV30, the J call TRBJ1-1; TRBD1 is a possible D gene (6 bases). CDR3 size: 12 residues. Trimming removed 2 bases at V and 10 bases at J, with 14 bases between. The germline gives CDR1 GTSNPN, CDR2 SVGIG (reference sequence). CDR3 amino acids: CAWSLGSRGAFF. The CDR3 DNA follows: TGTGCCTGGAGTTTAGGTAGCAGGGGAGCTTTCTTT.

The gene calls are TRBV7-2 and TRBJ2-1; perhaps TRBD2 as D (7 bases). Germline lookup yields CDR1 SGHTA and CDR2 FQGNSA. V lost 5 bases, J lost 3 bases, and 14 bases lay in between. This CDR3 spans 15 amino acids. The CDR3 loop is CASSRGADLYNEQFF. The CDR3 nucleotides read TGTGCCAGCAGCCGGGGGGCAGATCTCTACAATGAGCAGTTCTTC.

Only a few counts were recorded for this clone. In DNA, the CDR3 is TGTGCCAGCAGCTTACGGGGGAGCTCTGGAAACACCATATATTTT. Translation: CASSLRGSSGNTIYF. The rearrangement uses TRBV7-2 and TRBJ1-3, with D perhaps matching TRBD1 (5 bases). In germline, CDR1 is SGHTA, CDR2 FQGNSA. The length of the CDR3 is 15 residues. V lost 2 bases and J 0 bases, leaving 8 bases between the germline ends. The full variable domain, with the rest looked up from reference TRBV7-2 and TRBJ1-3, is GAGVSQSPSNKVTEKGKDVELRCDPISGHTALYWYRQSLGQGLEFLIYFQGNSAPDKSGLPSDRFSAERTGGSVSTLTIQRTQQEDSAVYLCASSLRGSSGNTIYFGEGSWLTVV.

This rearrangement joins TRBV5-4 to TRBJ1-1, with D perhaps matching TRBD1 (5 bases). The CDR3 runs to 15 residues. Germline assignment: CDR1 SGHNT and CDR2 YYREEE (reference sequence). V was clipped by 4 bases and J by 2 bases, with 15 bases between them. The CDR3 loop is CASSLGVGVNTEAFF. The CDR3 coding sequence is TGTGCCAGCAGCCTGGGGGTAGGGGTCAACACTGAAGCTTTCTTT.

V and J are TRBV9 and TRBJ1-2; D not resolved. The V end was cut by 3 bases, the J end by 8 bases, with 8 bases between. There are 11 residues in the CDR3. Germline V gene data show CDR1 as SGDLS and CDR2 as YYNGEE. The CDR3 region is CASSALGGYTF. DNA for the CDR3: TGTGCCAGCAGCGCGCTCGGGGGCTACACCTTC.

The V gene is TRBV2, the J gene TRBJ2-7; a possible D gene is TRBD1 (6 bases). The length of the CDR3 is 15 residues. Looked up from germline, CDR1 is SNHLY and CDR2 is FYNNEI. V dropped 7 bases and J dropped 7 bases, with 23 bases sitting between them. As DNA, the CDR3 is TGTGCCAGCATGGCCATGCCGACAGGCACCCGAGAGCAGTACTTC. As protein: CASMAMPTGTREQYF.

The sample holds one count of this clone. The chain links TRBV7-2 to TRBJ1-1; TRBD1 matches at 7 bases. The CDR3 has 14 amino acids. J lost 0 bases, V lost 11 bases, and 9 bases had no gene match. Germline V CDR1 and CDR2: SGHTA, FQGNSA. The CDR3 loop reads CACETGILNTEAFF. The CDR3 DNA is TGTGCCTGCGAGACAGGGATTTTGAACACTGAAGCTTTCTTT.

V is TRBV5-1 and J is TRBJ2-1, with 16 positions matching TRBD2. Germline V gene data show CDR1 as SGHRS and CDR2 as YFSETQ. J lost 13 bases, V lost 4 bases, and 5 bases had no gene match. This CDR3 spans 14 amino acids. The CDR3 DNA reads TGCGCCAGCAGCCCGGGACTAGCGGGGGGGGACCAGTTCTTC. It is translated as CASSPGLAGGDQFF.

The chain employs TRBV5-1 and TRBJ1-2, with D perhaps matching TRBD1 (5 bases). Trimming took off 4 bases at V and 6 bases at J, with 22 bases between the two ends. Germline-derived CDR1 and CDR2 are SGHRS and YFSETQ. This CDR3 has 16 amino acids. The CDR3 bases are TGCGCCAGCAGCCTACCCCGCCAGGGCCTAGGGGATGGCTACACCTTC. This encodes CASSLPRQGLGDGYTF.

The rearrangement uses TRBV15 and TRBJ2-3; TRBD2 aligns across 14 bases. Germline trimming cut 5 bases from V and 1 base from J; bases unmatched to any gene: 2. The CDR3 is 16 residues long. CDR1 is LNHNV and CDR2 is YYDKDF in the germline V gene (reference sequence). CDR3 sequence: CATSPGLAGGTDTQYF. For the CDR3, the DNA is TGTGCCACCAGCCCGGGACTAGCGGGGGGCACAGATACGCAGTATTTT.

The chain's CDR3 is CASSLGPASSGNTIYF. The DNA of the CDR3 is TGTGCCAGCAGCCTGGGGCCGGCGAGCTCTGGAAACACCATATATTTT. The chain is built from TRBV7-9 and TRBJ1-3, with D maybe TRBD1 (5 bases). This CDR3 comprises 16 residues. CDR1 SEHNR and CDR2 FQNEAQ come from the germline V gene (reference sequence). V was clipped by 5 bases and J by 0 bases, with 14 bases between them.

This clone has only a few counts. The chain uses TRBV9 and TRBJ2-7, with D maybe TRBD2 (6 bases). Germline V gene sequence: CDR1 SGDLS, CDR2 YYNGEE. V lost 0 bases to trimming and J lost 4 bases, with 14 bases between them. The CDR3 totals 15 residues. The chain's CDR3 is CASSVEPARGYEQYF. The CDR3 region has the DNA TGTGCCAGCAGCGTAGAGCCAGCTCGGGGGTACGAGCAGTACTTC.

The chain couples TRBV5-1 to TRBJ2-5, with 10 bases matching TRBD2. The CDR3 has 19 residues. Losses at the gene ends were 2 bases for V and 5 bases for J; bases not matched to a gene: 18. The germline V gene encodes CDR1 SGHRS and CDR2 YFSETQ. CDR3 sequence: CASSFGFSGGSQDRETQYF. CDR3 DNA sequence: TGCGCCAGCAGCTTTGGTTTTAGCGGGGGGTCCCAGGACCGGGAGACCCAGTACTTC.

This rearrangement joins TRBV6-5 to TRBJ1-1; D remains unclear. There are 13 residues in the CDR3. V was shortened by 2 bases and J by 5 bases, with 9 bases between the two germline ends. Germline CDR1 MNHEY, CDR2 SVGAGI. The CDR3 sequence is CASSYREGTEAFF. In DNA, the CDR3 is TGTGCCAGCAGTTACAGGGAGGGAACTGAAGCTTTCTTT.

The chain couples TRBV7-9 to TRBJ2-6; weak D call: TRBD1 (5 bases). V gave up 5 bases and J gave up 1 base, with 21 bases separating them. Per the germline V gene, CDR1 is SEHNR and CDR2 is FQNEAQ (reference sequence). This CDR3 comprises 19 residues. The CDR3 loop is CASSLTGVVGFSGANVLTF. CDR3 nucleotides: TGTGCCAGCAGCCTCACAGGCGTGGTTGGATTTTCTGGGGCCAACGTCCTGACTTTC.

The chain couples TRBV5-1 to TRBJ2-2; D possibly corresponds to TRBD1 (6 bases). V lost 4 bases and J lost 5, with 15 bases in between. The CDR3 has 15 residues. Germline V gene sequence: CDR1 SGHRS, CDR2 YFSETQ. The CDR3 here is CASSIEYRETGELFF. In nucleotides, the CDR3 is TGCGCCAGCAGCATAGAATACAGGGAAACCGGGGAGCTGTTTTTT.

The chain has TRBV7-9 and TRBJ2-6, with 7 bases that match TRBD1. CDR1 is SEHNR and CDR2 is FQNEAQ in the germline V gene (reference sequence). This CDR3 is built from 16 residues. Trimming took 3 bases from V and 0 from J; bases not matched to a gene: 2. CDR3 DNA sequence: TGTGCCAGCAGCTTCAGGGGGACCTCTGGGGCCAACGTCCTGACTTTC. Translating it yields CASSFRGTSGANVLTF.

The CDR3 region has the DNA TGTGCCAGCAGCGCCGGGGGGGCAGGGGGACGTGGGGCCAACGTCCTGACTTTC. Amino acids: CASSAGGAGGRGANVLTF. The J gene is TRBJ2-6, the V gene TRBV9, with D perhaps matching TRBD2 (8 bases). Germline CDR1 SGDLS, CDR2 YYNGEE. Trimming took off 3 bases at V and 3 bases at J, with 19 bases between the two ends. CDR3 length: 18 amino acids.

The V gene is TRBV9, the J gene TRBJ2-5, with 13 bases fitting TRBD2. With V trimmed by 4 bases and J by 5 bases, 8 bases remained unmatched. The CDR3 extends over 16 amino acids. Germline CDR1 reads SGDLS; CDR2 reads YYNGEE. CDR3 DNA sequence: TGTGCCAGCAGCCCCCGGACTAGCGGGGGAGGGGAGACCCAGTACTTC. It is translated as CASSPRTSGGGETQYF.

The sample holds one count of this clone. The chain uses TRBV5-4 and TRBJ1-4, with TRBD1 matching 7 bases. V lost 3 bases, J lost 7 bases, and 9 bases stayed unmatched. There are 15 residues in the CDR3. Germline V gene sequence: CDR1 SGHNT, CDR2 YYREEE (reference sequence). CDR3 sequence reads: CASSSGGQMVEKLFF. CDR3 in DNA: TGTGCCAGCAGCTCCGGGGGACAGATGGTTGAAAAACTGTTTTTT. Supplemented by reference TRBV5-4 and TRBJ1-4, the full variable domain reads ETGVTQSPTHLIKTRGQQVTLRCSSQSGHNTVSWYQQALGQGPQFIFQYYREEENGRGNFPPRFSGLQFPNYSSELNVNALELDDSALYLCASSSGGQMVEKLFFGSGTQLSVL.

The chain combines TRBV5-3 with TRBJ2-1; 10 nucleotides agree with TRBD2. TRBV5-3 is recorded as an ORF, its role being uncertain. Trimming at V came to 2 bases and at J to 3 bases, leaving 14 bases not matched to a gene. There are 19 residues in the CDR3. The DNA of the CDR3 is TGTGCCAGAAGCTTCTGTCGTCTAGCGGGGGCCTTTCACTACAATGAGCAGTTCTTC. Protein product: CARSFCRLAGAFHYNEQFF.

This clone came up once. The rearrangement links TRBV5-6 to TRBJ1-2, with D tentatively TRBD1 (5 bases). The germline CDR1 and CDR2 sequences are SGHDT and YYEEEE. CDR3 size: 16 residues. V lost 0 bases, J lost 3 bases, and 15 bases lay in between. CDR3 nucleotide sequence: TGTGCCAGCAGCTTGGGGGGGGTAAATAAGTACTATGGCTACACCTTC. This gives the protein CASSLGGVNKYYGYTF.

The chain carries TRBV7-2 and TRBJ1-6, with D possibly matching TRBD1 (6 bases). With 5 bases removed from V and 6 bases from J, the gap between germline ends came to 17 bases. Per germline, CDR1 SGHTA and CDR2 FQGNSA. This CDR3 contains 16 residues. In DNA, the CDR3 is TGTGCCAGCAGCGCACAGTGGGGGCCTCGTAATTCACCCCTCCACTTT. Translating it yields CASSAQWGPRNSPLHF.